This T cell receptor beta chain was identified during a study of T cell responses to AZD1222 COVID-19 vaccine. Broader study findings: Donors were mostly white British, more females; clonal diversity possibly underestimated.

Using immunoSEQ multiplex PCR, the repertoire was profiled, and TCRdb retains in-frame clones only, with some absent. The sample lists roughly 100,000 clones, approximately 87% occurring once. Losses at the gene ends were 0 bases for V and 0 bases for J; bases not matched to a gene: 6. Looked up from germline, CDR1 is SGHRS and CDR2 is YFSETQ. The CDR3 is made up of 18 amino acids. Worth noting for this clone: What it binds is unknown.

The rearrangement joins TRBV5-1 to TRBJ2-2; TRBD2 matches at 9 bases. Specimen: peripheral blood, collected on day 0 of AZD1222 vaccination. The sequence was obtained from an adult in good health. CDR3 nucleotide sequence: TGCGCCAGCAGCTTGGGGTTTAGCGGGAGTGCGAACACCGGGGAGCTGTTTTTT. This encodes CASSLGFSGSANTGELFF. Supplemented by reference TRBV5-1 and TRBJ2-2, the full variable domain reads KAGVTQTPRYLIKTRGQQVTLSCSPISGHRSVSWYQQTPGQGLQFLFEYFSETQRNKGNFPGRFSGRQFSNSRSEMNVSTLELGDSALYLCASSLGFSGSANTGELFFGEGSRLTVL.